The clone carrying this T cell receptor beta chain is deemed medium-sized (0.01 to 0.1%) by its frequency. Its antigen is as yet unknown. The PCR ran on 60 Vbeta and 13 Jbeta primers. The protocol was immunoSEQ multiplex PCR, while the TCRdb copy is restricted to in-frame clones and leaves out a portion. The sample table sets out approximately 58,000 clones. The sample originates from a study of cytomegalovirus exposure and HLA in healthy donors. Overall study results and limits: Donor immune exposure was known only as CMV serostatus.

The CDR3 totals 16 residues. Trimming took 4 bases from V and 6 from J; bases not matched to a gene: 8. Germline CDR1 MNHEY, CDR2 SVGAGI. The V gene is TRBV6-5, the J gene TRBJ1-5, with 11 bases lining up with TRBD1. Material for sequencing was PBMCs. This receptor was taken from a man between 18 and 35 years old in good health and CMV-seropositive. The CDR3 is CASSSNTGTGGQPQHF. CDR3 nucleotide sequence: TGTGCCAGCAGTTCGAACACCGGGACAGGGGGTCAGCCCCAGCATTTT.